This paragraph covers one T cell receptor (beta chain) sequence. Its antigen is as yet unknown. This entry is derived from a study of shared clonotypes between healthy human individuals. Study outcomes and limitations: Naive CD4 clonotype sharing across a few donors was about 5%. Larger estimated richness was generally recorded for naive subsets relative to memory subsets. Represented genetic and exposure-history diversity was restricted by having few donors.

The authors loaded roughly 200 ng DNA, some 32,000 T cell genomes, into sorted-subset replicate PCRs. This table comes from immunoSEQ multiplex PCR, and its TCRdb copy is limited to in-frame clones, with some not included. The sample has around 980,000 clones; approximately 80% are singletons. CDR3 size: 16 residues. J was trimmed by 4 bases and V by 0 bases; bases with no gene match: 6. Germline CDR1 is SGDLS and CDR2 is YYNGEE. The clonotype comes from a young man in good health. Some clones in this sample may be carry-over from other donors' samples. The V call is TRBV9, the J call TRBJ2-2; 7 nucleotides align to TRBD1. Sequencing was carried out using memory CD4+ T cells from PBMCs. The subset: CD45RA-negative fraction. In DNA form, the CDR3 reads TGTGCCAGCAGCGTAGATGAAGGGGGCGGCACCGGGGAGCTGTTTTTT. Residues: CASSVDEGGGTGELFF.